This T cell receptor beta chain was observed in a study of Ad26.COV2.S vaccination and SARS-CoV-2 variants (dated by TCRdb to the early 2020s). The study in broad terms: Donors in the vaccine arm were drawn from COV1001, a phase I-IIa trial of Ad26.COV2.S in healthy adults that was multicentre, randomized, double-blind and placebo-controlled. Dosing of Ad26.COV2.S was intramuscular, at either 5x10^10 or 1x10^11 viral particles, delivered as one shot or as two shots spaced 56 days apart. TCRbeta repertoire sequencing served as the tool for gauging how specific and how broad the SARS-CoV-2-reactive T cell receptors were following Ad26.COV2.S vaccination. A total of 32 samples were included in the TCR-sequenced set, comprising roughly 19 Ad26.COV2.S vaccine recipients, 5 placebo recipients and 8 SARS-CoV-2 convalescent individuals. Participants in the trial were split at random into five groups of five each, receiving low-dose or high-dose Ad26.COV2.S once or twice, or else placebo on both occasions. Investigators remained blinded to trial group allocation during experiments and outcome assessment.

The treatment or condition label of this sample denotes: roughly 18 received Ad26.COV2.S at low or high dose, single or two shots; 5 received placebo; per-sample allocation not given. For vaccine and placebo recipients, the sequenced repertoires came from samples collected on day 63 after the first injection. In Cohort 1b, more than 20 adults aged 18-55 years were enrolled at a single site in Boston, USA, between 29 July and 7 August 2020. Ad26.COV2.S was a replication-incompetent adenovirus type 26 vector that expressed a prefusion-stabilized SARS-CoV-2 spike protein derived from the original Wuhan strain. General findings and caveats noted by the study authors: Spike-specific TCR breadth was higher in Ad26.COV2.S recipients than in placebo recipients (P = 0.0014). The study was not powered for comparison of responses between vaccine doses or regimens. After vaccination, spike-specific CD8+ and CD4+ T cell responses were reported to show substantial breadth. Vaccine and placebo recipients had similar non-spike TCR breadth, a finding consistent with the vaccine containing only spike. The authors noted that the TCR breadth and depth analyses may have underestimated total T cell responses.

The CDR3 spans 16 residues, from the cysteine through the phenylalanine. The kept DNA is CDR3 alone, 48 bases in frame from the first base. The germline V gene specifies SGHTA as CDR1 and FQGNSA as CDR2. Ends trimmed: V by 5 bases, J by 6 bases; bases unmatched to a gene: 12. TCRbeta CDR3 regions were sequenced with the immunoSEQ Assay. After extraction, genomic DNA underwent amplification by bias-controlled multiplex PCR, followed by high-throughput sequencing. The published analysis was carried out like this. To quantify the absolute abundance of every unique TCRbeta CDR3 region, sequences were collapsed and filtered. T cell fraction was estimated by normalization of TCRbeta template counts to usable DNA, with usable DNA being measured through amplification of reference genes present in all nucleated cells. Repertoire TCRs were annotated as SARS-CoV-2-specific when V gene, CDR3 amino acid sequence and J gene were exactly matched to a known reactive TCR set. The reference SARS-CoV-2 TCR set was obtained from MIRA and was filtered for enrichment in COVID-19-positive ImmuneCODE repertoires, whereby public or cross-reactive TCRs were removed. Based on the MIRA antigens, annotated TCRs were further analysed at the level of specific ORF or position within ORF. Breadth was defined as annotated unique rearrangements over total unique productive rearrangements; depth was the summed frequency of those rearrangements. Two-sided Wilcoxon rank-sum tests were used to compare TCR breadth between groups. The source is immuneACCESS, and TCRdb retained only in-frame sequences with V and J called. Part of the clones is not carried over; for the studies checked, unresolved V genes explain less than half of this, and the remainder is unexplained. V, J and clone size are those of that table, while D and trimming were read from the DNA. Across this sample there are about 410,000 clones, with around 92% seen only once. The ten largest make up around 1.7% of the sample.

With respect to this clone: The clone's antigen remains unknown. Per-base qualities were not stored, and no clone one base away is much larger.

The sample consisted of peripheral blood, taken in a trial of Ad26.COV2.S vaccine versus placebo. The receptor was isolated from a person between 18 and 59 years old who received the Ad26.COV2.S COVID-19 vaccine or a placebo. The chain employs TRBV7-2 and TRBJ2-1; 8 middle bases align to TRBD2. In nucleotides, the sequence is TGTGCCAGCAGCCCACTTCCCAGCGGGGGTTCCAATGAGCAGTTCTTC. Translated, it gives CASSPLPSGGSNEQFF.